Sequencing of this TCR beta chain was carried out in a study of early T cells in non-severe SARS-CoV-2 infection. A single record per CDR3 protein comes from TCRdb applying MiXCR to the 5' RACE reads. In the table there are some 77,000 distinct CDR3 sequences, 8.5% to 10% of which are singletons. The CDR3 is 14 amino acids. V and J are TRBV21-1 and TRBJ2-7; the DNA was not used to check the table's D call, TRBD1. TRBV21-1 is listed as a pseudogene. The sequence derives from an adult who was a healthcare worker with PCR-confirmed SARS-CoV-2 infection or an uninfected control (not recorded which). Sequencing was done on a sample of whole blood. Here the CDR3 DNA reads TGTGCCAGTCGACTCAGGGACAGGGGATACGAGCAGTACTTC. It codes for CASRLRDRGYEQYF.